Each of the 27 T cell receptor beta chains below was sequenced from the same sample in a study of shared clonotypes between healthy human individuals. The method was immunoSEQ multiplex PCR; TCRdb's version includes in-frame clones alone and lacks a portion of them. The sample lists hundreds of thousands of clones, around 72% seen once, with 1.7% in the top ten. Sequencing was carried out using memory CD4+ T cells sorted from blood. Indicated subset: CD45RA-negative fraction. Every receptor here comes from a woman under 40 in good health.

The chain combines TRBV5-6 with TRBJ2-2; D is possibly TRBD1 or TRBD2 (5 bases each). The V and J ends lost 4 bases and 0 bases respectively, with 7 bases between them. The CDR3 consists of 14 residues. Germline assignment: CDR1 SGHDT and CDR2 YYEEEE. For the CDR3, the DNA is TGTGCCAGCAGCGGGACGACGAACACCGGGGAGCTGTTTTTT. Residues: CASSGTTNTGELFF. Using reference TRBV5-6 and TRBJ2-2 for the parts outside the CDR3, the full variable domain is DAGVTQSPTHLIKTRGQQVTLRCSPKSGHDTVSWYQQALGQGPQFIFQYYEEEERQRGNFPDRFSGHQFPNYSSELNVNALLLGDSALYLCASSGTTNTGELFFGEGSRLTVL.

The chain employs TRBV30 and TRBJ1-4; D is ambiguous. Per germline, CDR1 GTSNPN and CDR2 SVGIG (reference sequence). The ends were cut back, 3 bases at V and 0 bases at J, with 5 bases in the middle. The CDR3 sequence is 13 residues long. Here the CDR3 DNA reads TGTGCCTGGAGGGGCACAACTAATGAAAAACTGTTTTTT. Its protein is CAWRGTTNEKLFF.

The chain links TRBV6-1 to TRBJ2-7; 7 bases match TRBD2. The CDR3 totals 14 residues. The trim removed 4 bases at V and 0 bases at J, leaving 3 bases unmatched. The germline gives CDR1 MNHNS, CDR2 SASEGT. This chain's CDR3 is CASSARGSSYEQYF. The CDR3 DNA reads as TGTGCCAGCAGTGCTCGCGGGAGCTCCTACGAGCAGTACTTC.

The chain uses TRBV6-1 and TRBJ2-7; D is possibly TRBD1 (5 bases). CDR1 is MNHNS and CDR2 is SASEGT in the germline V gene. The V end was cut by 3 bases, the J end by 12 bases, with 18 bases between. CDR3 length equals 13 residues. CDR3 coding DNA: TGTGCCAGCAGTGACCGGAGACAGTCCGGATGGTACTTC. It codes for CASSDRRQSGWYF.

This clone has only a few counts. The chain is built from TRBV6-1 and TRBJ2-5; 7 bases are a match to TRBD1. Germline CDR1 MNHNS, CDR2 SASEGT. The CDR3 consists of 16 residues. J lost 5 bases, V lost 4 bases, and 13 bases had no gene match. The CDR3 is CASSAGTVIEVETQYF. The CDR3 DNA follows: TGTGCCAGCAGTGCGGGGACAGTGATCGAGGTGGAGACCCAGTACTTC.

V usage is TRBV5-4 and J usage is TRBJ2-5; TRBD1 or TRBD2 may be the D gene (5 bases each). The DNA end is more similar to TRBJ2-7, so the J call may be wrong. This CDR3 has 15 amino acids. Per germline, CDR1 SGHNT and CDR2 YYREEE (reference sequence). Here the CDR3 DNA reads TGTGCCAGCAGCTGGGGCGGGCCGGTCGGGGACGAGCAGTACTTC. Its translation is CASSWGGPVGDEQYF.

The chain couples TRBV10-3 to TRBJ2-1; D not resolved. The CDR3 is made up of 11 amino acids. Trimming pared 6 bases from V and 6 bases from J, leaving 6 bases between. Per the germline V gene, CDR1 is ENHRY and CDR2 is SYGVKD. CDR3 protein: CAISPANEQFF. For the CDR3, the DNA is TGTGCCATCAGCCCCGCCAATGAGCAGTTCTTC.

This clone was seen a single time. V is TRBV2 and J is TRBJ2-3, with D unclear. This CDR3 is built from 14 residues. From germline, CDR1 is SNHLY and CDR2 FYNNEI. The germline V and J ends were trimmed by 7 bases and 0 bases, with 11 bases remaining between them. The CDR3 here is CASILGASTDTQYF. CDR3 in DNA: TGTGCCAGCATTCTGGGCGCGAGCACAGATACGCAGTATTTT.

The chain joins TRBV11-2 to TRBJ2-7; 10 positions match TRBD1. Germline V gene sequence: CDR1 SGHAT, CDR2 FQNNGV. The CDR3 loop spans 15 amino acids. Trimming at V came to 5 bases and at J to 2 bases, leaving 6 bases not matched to a gene. CDR3 sequence reads: CASSQDRGLAYEQYF. The CDR3 nucleotides are TGTGCCAGCAGCCAAGACAGGGGGCTTGCCTACGAGCAGTACTTC.

The chain couples TRBV4-1 to TRBJ1-4; 7 bases agree with TRBD1. CDR3 length: 16 residues. Germline V lookup: CDR1 MGHRA, CDR2 YSYEKL. V shed 1 base and J 5 bases; nucleotides not matched to a gene: 7. The CDR3 here is CASSQGQGVGNEKLFF. DNA of the CDR3: TGCGCCAGCAGCCAAGGCCAGGGGGTTGGAAATGAAAAACTGTTTTTT.

This clone was counted between two and nine times. The sample has other DNA sequences that encode this CDR3 too. The gene calls are TRBV6-5 and TRBJ2-5; D might be TRBD2 (5 bases). Germline CDR1 and CDR2: MNHEY and SVGAGI. The CDR3 has 11 amino acids. V was shortened by 5 bases and J by 4 bases, with 5 bases between the two germline ends. CDR3 sequence: CASSSGETQYF. The CDR3 coding sequence is TGTGCCAGCAGTAGCGGAGAGACCCAGTACTTC.

The chain recombines TRBV4-2 with TRBJ2-1; 13 nucleotides align to TRBD2. J lost 7 bases, V lost 4 bases, and 10 bases had no gene match. Germline assignment: CDR1 LGHNA and CDR2 YNFKEQ. There are 17 residues in the CDR3. CDR3 in DNA: TGTGCCAGCAGCCGCCGATCGGGGACTAGCGGGGAGAATGAGCAGTTCTTC. Residues: CASSRRSGTSGENEQFF.

This sequence joins TRBV20-1 and TRBJ2-3; no reliable D call. The CDR3 extends over 10 amino acids. V was pared by 0 bases and J by 8 bases, with 3 bases between. CDR1 DFQATT and CDR2 SNEGSKA come from the germline V gene (reference sequence). CDR3 coding DNA: TGCAGTGCTAGAGAGTTTACGCAGTATTTT. Translation: CSAREFTQYF.

The chain couples TRBV11-2 to TRBJ2-7; D is perhaps TRBD1 (5 bases). This CDR3 has 14 amino acids. The V and J ends lost 4 bases and 2 bases respectively, with 12 bases between them. Germline V gives CDR1 SGHAT, CDR2 FQNNGV. CDR3 nucleotide sequence: TGTGCCAGCAGCTCCTACAGGAATACCTACGAGCAGTACTTC. This gives the protein CASSSYRNTYEQYF.

V gene TRBV2 combines with J gene TRBJ2-1; 14 bases agree with TRBD2. The CDR3 extends over 16 amino acids. The germline V gene encodes CDR1 SNHLY and CDR2 FYNNEI. Losses at the gene ends were 0 bases for V and 8 bases for J; bases not matched to a gene: 3. The CDR3 loop reads CASSEATSGRAHEQFF. Here the CDR3 DNA reads TGTGCCAGCAGTGAAGCGACTAGCGGGAGGGCCCATGAGCAGTTCTTC.

The chain is built from TRBV7-9 and TRBJ2-4; D gene uncertain. The V gene's germline CDR1 is SEHNR and CDR2 FQNEAQ (reference sequence). V was trimmed by 7 bases and J by 0 bases, leaving 10 bases between them. CDR3 length: 14 residues. The CDR3 DNA follows: TGTGCCAGCACCCCAGGAGTAGCCAAAAACATTCAGTACTTC. It is translated as CASTPGVAKNIQYF.

V and J are TRBV2 and TRBJ1-4, with unresolved D. From germline, CDR1 is SNHLY and CDR2 FYNNEI. The CDR3 sequence is 13 residues long. V gave up 6 bases and J gave up 6 bases, with 11 bases separating them. The CDR3: CASRTERDEKLFF. CDR3 coding DNA: TGTGCCAGCAGGACGGAGAGGGATGAAAAACTGTTTTTT.

As to this clone: This sample also contains other DNA sequences that code for the same CDR3. This chain connects TRBV28 to TRBJ1-1; D uncertain. The V gene lost 6 bases and the J gene lost 2 bases, with 10 bases spanning the gap. Germline V gene lookup returns CDR1 MDHEN and CDR2 SYDVKM. The CDR3 runs to 13 residues. CDR3 in amino acids: CASSLGENTEAFF. For the CDR3, the DNA is TGTGCCAGCAGCTTAGGCGAAAACACTGAAGCTTTCTTT. Full variable domain (rest looked up from reference TRBV28 and TRBJ1-1): DVKVTQSSRYLVKRTGEKVFLECVQDMDHENMFWYRQDPGLGLRLIYFSYDVKMKEKGDIPEGYSVSREKKERFSLILESASTNQTSMYLCASSLGENTEAFFGQGTRLTVV.

This clone has a handful of counts. V and J are TRBV11-2 and TRBJ2-5; TRBD1 matches at 12 bases. Germline assignment: CDR1 SGHAT and CDR2 FQNNGV. The CDR3 is made up of 16 amino acids. V lost 1 base and J lost 6; bases outside the gene matches: 6. DNA for the CDR3: TGTGCCAGCAGCTTAGCTGGGACAGGGGGCGCGCAGACCCAGTACTTC. Protein product: CASSLAGTGGAQTQYF.

This sequence joins TRBV11-2 and TRBJ2-2; D possibly matches TRBD1 or TRBD2 (5 bases each). CDR1 and CDR2 from the germline V gene are SGHAT and FQNNGV. This CDR3 comprises 18 residues. The V end was cut by 2 bases, the J end by 3 bases, with 19 bases between. The CDR3 nucleotides are TGTGCCAGCAGCTTACGTTTCGGGGACGGAAGACACACCGGGGAGCTGTTTTTT. It is translated as CASSLRFGDGRHTGELFF.

A remark on this clone: This sample includes further DNA sequences coding for the same CDR3. The rearrangement joins TRBV18 to TRBJ2-3; D remains unclear. V lost 3 bases and J lost 4, with 8 bases in between. Germline CDR1 KGHSH, CDR2 LQKENI. CDR3 length equals 13 residues. CDR3 loop: CASSPGIADTQYF. DNA of the CDR3: TGTGCCAGCTCACCTGGTATCGCAGATACGCAGTATTTT.

V usage is TRBV28 and J usage is TRBJ1-1, with 10 bases lining up with TRBD1. Trimming removed 4 bases from V and 1 base from J; junction bases left unmatched: 9. The germline gives CDR1 MDHEN, CDR2 SYDVKM. CDR3 length: 17 amino acids. CDR3: CASSSRQGAGRNTEAFF. DNA of the CDR3: TGTGCCAGCAGTTCCCGACAGGGGGCGGGTAGGAACACTGAAGCTTTCTTT.

This sequence joins TRBV7-9 and TRBJ1-3; weak D call: TRBD1 (6 bases). The germline V gene encodes CDR1 SEHNR and CDR2 FQNEAQ (reference sequence). This CDR3 has 16 amino acids. The ends were cut back, 1 base at V and 4 bases at J, with 14 bases in the middle. CDR3 sequence: CASSLGDKGQGNTIYF. The CDR3, as DNA: TGTGCCAGCAGCTTAGGGGACAAGGGACAAGGAAACACCATATATTTT.

This chain joins TRBV28 and TRBJ2-2; the match to TRBD2 covers 9 bases. The CDR3 extends over 15 amino acids. Germline V CDR1 and CDR2: MDHEN, SYDVKM. V was clipped by 6 bases and J by 3 bases; unmatched bases: 5. CDR3 DNA sequence: TGTGCCAGCAGGAGGCGGGAGGGGCACACCGGGGAGCTGTTTTTT. Its protein is CASRRREGHTGELFF. Full variable domain (outside the CDR3, taken from reference TRBV28 and TRBJ2-2): DVKVTQSSRYLVKRTGEKVFLECVQDMDHENMFWYRQDPGLGLRLIYFSYDVKMKEKGDIPEGYSVSREKKERFSLILESASTNQTSMYLCASRRREGHTGELFFGEGSRLTVL.

The chain employs TRBV5-1 and TRBJ2-1; D is undetermined. Trimming took off 0 bases at V and 7 bases at J, with 17 bases between the two ends. Germline CDR1 reads SGHRS; CDR2 reads YFSETQ. This CDR3 has 16 amino acids. CDR3 protein: CASSLGNWILVNEQFF. The CDR3 DNA reads as TGCGCCAGCAGCTTGGGTAACTGGATACTCGTTAATGAGCAGTTCTTC.

The chain links TRBV13 to TRBJ2-7; unclear D gene. CDR3 length: 14 residues. Deletions cut 5 bases from V and 2 bases from J, with 13 bases between. CDR1 is PRHDT, CDR2 FYEKMQ, per germline (reference sequence). The chain's CDR3 is CASSRWTSPYEQYF. CDR3 in DNA: TGTGCCAGCAGCAGATGGACCAGTCCCTACGAGCAGTACTTC.

This chain links TRBV5-5 with TRBJ2-2; 7 nucleotides line up with TRBD1. From germline, CDR1 is SGHKS and CDR2 YYEKEE (reference sequence). V shed 0 bases, J shed 6 bases, and the junction held 5 bases outside the gene matches. The CDR3 contains 15 residues. CDR3 sequence reads: CASSLGDRAAGELFF. For the CDR3, the DNA is TGTGCCAGCAGCTTGGGAGACAGGGCGGCCGGGGAGCTGTTTTTT.